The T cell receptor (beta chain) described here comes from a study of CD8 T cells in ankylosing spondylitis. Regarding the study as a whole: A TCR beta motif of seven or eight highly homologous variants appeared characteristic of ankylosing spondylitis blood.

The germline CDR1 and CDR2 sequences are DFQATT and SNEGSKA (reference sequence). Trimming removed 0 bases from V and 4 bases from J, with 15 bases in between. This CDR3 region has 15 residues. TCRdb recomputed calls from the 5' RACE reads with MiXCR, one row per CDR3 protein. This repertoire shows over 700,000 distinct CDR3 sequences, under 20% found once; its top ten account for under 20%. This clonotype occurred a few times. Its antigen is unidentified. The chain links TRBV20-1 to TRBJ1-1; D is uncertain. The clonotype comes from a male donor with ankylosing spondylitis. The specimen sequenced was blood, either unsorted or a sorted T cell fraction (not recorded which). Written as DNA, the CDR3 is TGCAGTGCTAGAGATCCCGAGGGTTTGGTCACTGAAGCTTTCTTT. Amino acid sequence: CSARDPEGLVTEAFF.